The rows below give T cell receptor beta chains drawn from one sample of a study of Graves' ophthalmopathy and Graves' hyperthyroidism. TCRdb re-analysed the multiplex PCR reads in MiXCR, keeping a single row per CDR3 protein. The sample carries some 750,000 distinct CDR3 sequences, roughly 41% recorded once. What was sequenced was peripheral blood. All receptors derive from an adult man with Graves' ophthalmopathy. Each CDR3 is given with its conserved first and last residue. A D gene is named only where the DNA matches it firmly. The size entry is marked missing in some rows and otherwise reads once, few, many or a size class.

TRBV14,15,TRBJ1-4,TRBD1,NA,CASSQDQGVNEKLFF,TGTGCCAGCAGCCAAGATCAGGGGGTTAATGAAAAACTGTTTTTT
TRBV20-1,16,TRBJ2-7,TRBD2,few,CSARDVGPSGGGEQYF,TGCAGTGCTAGAGATGTTGGGCCTAGCGGGGGTGGTGAGCAGTACTTC
TRBV25-1,16,TRBJ1-2,NA,NA,CASSSGGAVSNYGYTF,TGTGCCAGCAGTTCCGGGGGGGCGGTAAGTAACTATGGCTACACCTTC
TRBV20-1,12,TRBJ1-1,NA,NA,CSAYGTGTEAFF,TGCAGTGCTTACGGTACCGGCACTGAAGCTTTCTTT
TRBV19,16,TRBJ2-2,TRBD1,many,CASSIGVQGASGELFF,TGTGCCAGTAGTATCGGGGTCCAGGGGGCCAGCGGGGAGCTGTTTTTT
TRBV7-9,16,TRBJ1-5,TRBD1,many,CASSLEGTGGDQPQHF,TGTGCCAGCAGCCTAGAAGGGACAGGAGGAGATCAGCCCCAGCATTTT
TRBV6-5,15,TRBJ2-5,TRBD1,many,CASIPPGTGQETQYF,TGTGCCAGCATCCCTCCCGGGACAGGACAAGAGACCCAGTACTTC
TRBV5-1,17,TRBJ2-5,NA,few,CASSSHGGGGQGETQYF,TGCGCCAGCAGCTCCCACGGCGGTGGGGGGCAGGGAGAGACCCAGTACTTC
TRBV7-9,18,TRBJ1-2,TRBD1,NA,CASSFRPGTGIIDYGYTF,TGTGCCAGCAGCTTTAGACCCGGGACAGGGATTATCGACTATGGCTACACCTTC
TRBV14,15,TRBJ2-5,NA,NA,CASSPDRGGGETQYF,TGTGCCAGCAGCCCAGACAGAGGGGGAGGGGAGACCCAGTACTTC
TRBV19,15,TRBJ2-7,TRBD2,NA,CASSKVRGRTYEQYF,TGTGCCAGTAGTAAGGTGCGGGGGAGAACCTACGAGCAGTACTTC
TRBV29-1,14,TRBJ1-1,TRBD1,NA,CSVRQGAYNTEAFF,TGCAGCGTGAGACAGGGGGCCTATAACACTGAAGCTTTCTTT
TRBV25-1,16,TRBJ2-2,NA,few,CASSSFGTPNTGELFF,TGTGCCAGCAGTAGCTTCGGGACCCCGAACACCGGGGAGCTGTTTTTT
TRBV10-3,12,TRBJ2-5,TRBD2,many,CAISERGGTQYF,TGTGCCATCAGTGAACGGGGGGGGACCCAGTACTTC
TRBV5-1,16,TRBJ1-3,NA,NA,CASSQEWGSSGNTIYF,TGCGCCAGCAGCCAAGAATGGGGGTCCTCTGGAAACACCATATATTTT
TRBV6-6,15,TRBJ2-5,NA,NA,CASSSIKTEQETQHF,TGTGCCAGCAGTTCCATAAAGACAGAACAAGAGACCCAGCACTTC
TRBV11-2,16,TRBJ2-7,TRBD1,few,CASSLDLGQGDYEQYF,TGTGCCAGCAGCTTAGATTTAGGGCAGGGGGACTACGAGCAGTACTTC
TRBV6-1,13,TRBJ1-2,NA,few,CASSERDTYGYTF,TGTGCCAGCAGTGAACGAGATACCTATGGCTACACCTTC
TRBV20-1,14,TRBJ2-5,TRBD2,NA,CSARASGSPETQYF,TGCAGTGCTCGGGCTAGCGGGAGCCCCGAGACCCAGTACTTC
TRBV2,13,TRBJ2-7,NA,few,CASSVEISYEQYF,TGTGCCAGCAGTGTAGAAATCTCCTACGAGCAGTACTTC
TRBV24-1,16,TRBJ2-2,TRBD2,NA,CATSDILAGTTGELFF,TGTGCCACCAGTGATATACTAGCGGGGACCACCGGGGAGCTGTTTTTT
TRBV7-9,16,TRBJ2-5,TRBD2,NA,CASSSTLAGVGETQYF,TGTGCCAGCAGCAGCACACTAGCGGGAGTGGGAGAGACCCAGTACTTC
TRBV10-3,15,TRBJ2-7,TRBD1,many,CAISELGTGDGEQYF,TGTGCCATCAGTGAGTTAGGGACAGGGGACGGCGAGCAGTACTTC
TRBV12-3/TRBV12-4,12,TRBJ1-2,NA,many,CASSRATYGYTF,TGTGCCAGCAGTCGGGCCACATATGGCTACACCTTC
TRBV7-2,14,TRBJ1-6,NA,few,CASSLQGSDSPLHF,TGTGCCAGCAGCTTGCAGGGTTCTGATTCACCCCTCCACTTT
TRBV14,12,TRBJ1-1,TRBD1,many,CASSQGDSEAFF,TGTGCCAGCAGCCAAGGGGACAGCGAAGCTTTCTTT
TRBV7-9,14,TRBJ1-1,NA,few,CASSFGVSGTEAFF,TGTGCCAGCAGTTTCGGGGTGAGTGGCACTGAAGCTTTCTTT
TRBV10-3,16,TRBJ1-1,NA,once,CAIRDLGVPTDAEAFF,TGTGCCATCAGGGACCTGGGGGTGCCAACGGATGCTGAAGCTTTCTTT
TRBV15,15,TRBJ1-2,NA,many,CATSRDHTLGLGYTF,TGTGCCACCAGCAGAGATCACACCTTAGGGTTGGGCTACACCTTC
TRBV2,15,TRBJ2-7,TRBD2,few,CASSYSPSGGYEQYF,TGTGCCAGCAGTTACTCGCCCAGCGGGGGATACGAGCAGTACTTC
TRBV2,13,TRBJ2-7,NA,few,CASSEEGDGEQYF,TGTGCCAGCAGTGAGGAAGGGGACGGCGAGCAGTACTTC
TRBV6-1,15,TRBJ1-2,TRBD1,NA,CASSVLTGGKNGYTF,TGTGCCAGCAGCGTCTTGACAGGGGGCAAAAATGGCTACACCTTC
TRBV6-5,13,TRBJ1-5,NA,few,CASSYEADQPQHF,TGTGCCAGCAGTTACGAGGCGGATCAGCCCCAGCATTTT
TRBV4-3,16,TRBJ2-7,NA,NA,CASSQRLAVSSYEQYF,TGCGCCAGCAGCCAACGATTAGCGGTGAGCTCCTACGAGCAGTACTTC
TRBV6-5,13,TRBJ1-4,NA,NA,CASSYTADEKLFF,TGTGCCAGCAGTTACACCGCGGATGAAAAACTGTTTTTT
TRBV7-9,15,TRBJ1-5,NA,NA,CASSLGDGNNQPQHF,TGTGCCAGCAGCTTAGGGGACGGAAACAATCAGCCCCAGCATTTT
TRBV2,15,TRBJ2-7,NA,NA,CASSYEVARGYEQYF,TGTGCCAGCAGTTACGAGGTAGCGAGAGGGTACGAGCAGTACTTC
TRBV29-1,15,TRBJ2-5,TRBD1,many,CSAKMGTGGGETQYF,TGCAGCGCTAAAATGGGGACAGGCGGAGGAGAGACCCAGTACTTC
TRBV20-1,13,TRBJ1-1,TRBD1,few,CSATRGPNTEAFF,TGCAGTGCCACTAGGGGGCCGAACACTGAAGCTTTCTTT
TRBV7-8,13,TRBJ1-1,TRBD1,NA,CASSRQGRRLAFF,TGTGCCAGCAGCCGACAGGGACGCAGACTGGCTTTCTTT
TRBV6-1,16,TRBJ2-7,TRBD2,NA,CASSREGTSGNYEQYF,TGTGCCAGCAGTCGGGAGGGGACTAGCGGTAACTACGAGCAGTACTTC
TRBV7-8,14,TRBJ1-5,NA,NA,CASSVRLSGQPQHF,TGTGCCAGCAGCGTTCGTTTATCGGGGCAGCCCCAGCATTTT
TRBV7-2,17,TRBJ2-7,NA,NA,CASSQVVVAMSSYEQYF,TGTGCCAGCAGCCAAGTGGTGGTAGCTATGAGCTCCTACGAGCAGTACTTC
TRBV15,16,TRBJ1-5,TRBD1,NA,CATSQRGGQRGQPQHF,TGTGCCACCAGCCAGAGAGGGGGACAGCGGGGTCAGCCCCAGCATTTT
TRBV7-9,19,TRBJ2-6,TRBD1,NA,CASSQRTGTGAGGANVLTF,TGTGCCAGCAGCCAACGAACCGGGACAGGGGCGGGTGGGGCCAACGTCCTGACTTTC
TRBV10-3,15,TRBJ2-7,TRBD1,NA,CASSEGPQGAYEQYF,TGTGCCAGCAGTGAAGGGCCACAGGGGGCCTACGAGCAGTACTTC
TRBV7-2,13,TRBJ1-6,NA,once,CASSHGQISPLHF,TGTGCCAGCAGCCATGGACAGATTTCACCCCTCCACTTT
TRBV2,10,TRBJ2-7,NA,NA,CASSDYVQYF,TGTGCCAGCAGTGATTACGTACAGTACTTC
TRBV29-1,15,TRBJ1-5,TRBD1,NA,CSVEDTGTGGYPEHF,TGCAGCGTTGAGGATACCGGGACAGGGGGCTACCCCGAGCATTTT
TRBV29-1,14,TRBJ1-6,TRBD1,NA,CSVSDRGKYSPLHF,TGCAGCGTTTCCGACAGGGGTAAATATTCACCCCTCCACTTT
TRBV5-4,14,TRBJ2-5,NA,NA,CASSSSPSEETQYF,TGTGCCAGCAGTTCTTCCCCCTCGGAAGAGACCCAGTACTTC
TRBV25-1,10,TRBJ2-2,NA,few,CASVAGELFF,TGTGCCAGCGTGGCCGGGGAGCTGTTTTTT
TRBV7-9,13,TRBJ2-7,NA,NA,CASGGGHVYEQYF,TGTGCCAGCGGGGGGGGACACGTCTACGAGCAGTACTTC
TRBV4-1,16,TRBJ1-1,TRBD1,few,CASSRIRQGWITEAFF,TGTGCCAGCAGCCGCATCCGACAGGGGTGGATCACTGAAGCTTTCTTT
TRBV7-8,16,TRBJ1-5,NA,many,CASSDRAGVGNQPQHF,TGTGCCAGCAGCGACCGAGCTGGGGTTGGCAATCAGCCCCAGCATTTT
TRBV7-2,14,TRBJ1-2,NA,many,CASSLGYRVYGYTF,TGTGCCAGCAGCTTAGGTTACAGGGTCTATGGCTACACCTTC